The rows below give T cell receptor beta chains drawn from one sample of a study of PD-1 blockade in classical Hodgkin lymphoma. Sequencing was performed with immunoSEQ multiplex PCR; in TCRdb, only in-frame clones are kept and a portion is missing. The table has 20,000 or so clones, around 77% seen once; the top ten hold roughly 17%. The sample was peripheral blood mononuclear cells (PBMCs), taken before the second cycle of nivolumab. Receptor source: a human donor with classical Hodgkin lymphoma. The CDR3 runs from the conserved cysteine through the conserved F or W. D genes are given only for firm matches. Clone size appears in some rows only: once, few, many, or a class for an expanded clone.

D	V	J	size	DNA	CDR3
NA	TRBV6-1	TRBJ1-2	NA	TGTGCCAGCAGTGAAGCCGCGCGGGTTGGCTACACCTTC	CASSEAARVGYTF
TRBD2	TRBV7-8	TRBJ2-1	once	TGTGCCAGCAGCCCCTACGGGGGTAGCGGGACCTACAATGAGCAGTTCTTC	CASSPYGGSGTYNEQFF
TRBD1	TRBV19	TRBJ2-7	NA	TGTGCCAGTAGTACCGGGGACAGGCGATCCTTGGGGGAGCAGTACTTC	CASSTGDRRSLGEQYF
NA	TRBV6-1	TRBJ1-5	NA	TGTGCCAGCAAGGGGGGGCAGGGATATCAGCCCCAGCATTTT	CASKGGQGYQPQHF
NA	TRBV5-8	TRBJ1-3	NA	TGTGCCAGCAGCTACACGGGAAGCTCTGGAAACACCATATATTTT	CASSYTGSSGNTIYF
TRBD1	TRBV6-5	TRBJ2-2	NA	TGTGCCAGCAGTTACGGACAGGGCGCCGGGGAGCTGTTTTTT	CASSYGQGAGELFF
TRBD2	TRBV11-2	TRBJ2-1	NA	TGTGCCAGCAGCTTAGATCGTCGAGGTCTAGCGGGAGGGAATGAGCAGTTCTTC	CASSLDRRGLAGGNEQFF
NA	TRBV28	TRBJ1-2	NA	TGTGCCAGCATACGGGCTGGGATTGACTATGGCTACACCTTC	CASIRAGIDYGYTF
NA	TRBV7-9	TRBJ2-3	NA	TGTGCCAGTAGCTTAAAAATGACACCCCAGGGGAGCACAGATACGCAGTATTTT	CASSLKMTPQGSTDTQYF
TRBD1	TRBV6-1	TRBJ2-3	NA	TGTGCCAGCAGACAGGGGGAGAACACAGATACGCAGTATTTT	CASRQGENTDTQYF
NA	TRBV30	TRBJ1-6	once	TGTGCCTGGACCGGCGCAGGGAATTCACCCCTCCACTTT	CAWTGAGNSPLHF
NA	TRBV6-5	TRBJ1-2	once	TGTGCCAGCAGTTACCAGGGACTGGACTATGGCTACACCTTC	CASSYQGLDYGYTF
NA	TRBV6-1	TRBJ2-2	NA	TGTGCCAGCAGTGAATTTGTCCAGTCCTTACCCGGGGAGCTGTTTTTT	CASSEFVQSLPGELFF
NA	TRBV27	TRBJ1-1	NA	TGTGCCAGCAGCTCGGGACATATGAACACTGAAGCTTTCTTT	CASSSGHMNTEAFF
TRBD2	TRBV25-1	TRBJ2-7	NA	TGTGCCAGCAGTGAATGCAGCGGGAGAATTTACGAGCAGTACTTC	CASSECSGRIYEQYF
TRBD1	TRBV30	TRBJ1-4	NA	TGTGCCTGGAGTGTACGTAACAGGGGGGATGAAAAACTGTTTTTT	CAWSVRNRGDEKLFF
NA	TRBV19	TRBJ2-1	NA	TGTGCCAGTAGGAGAGAACAGGGTTCCTACAATGAGCAGTTCTTC	CASRREQGSYNEQFF
NA	TRBV27	TRBJ1-1	NA	TGTGCCAGCAGTTTTTTTCGGGGTGAAGCTTTCTTT	CASSFFRGEAFF
TRBD1	TRBV11-2	TRBJ2-3	NA	TGTGCCAGCATCCTAGGTGAGGGGGCCGGCACAGATACGCAGTATTTT	CASILGEGAGTDTQYF
NA	TRBV7-8	TRBJ1-5	NA	TGTGCCAGCAGCTTAGCGAGAGGACGGGGGCAGCATTTT	CASSLARGRGQHF
TRBD1	TRBV11-1	TRBJ2-1	NA	TGTGCCAGCAGCTCCCACAGGGGACCCCACTCCTACAATGAGCAGTTCTTC	CASSSHRGPHSYNEQFF
NA	TRBV4-1	TRBJ2-6	NA	TGCGCCAGCAGCCCAAAGAGCAGCTCTGGGGCCAACGTCCTGACTTTC	CASSPKSSSGANVLTF
NA	TRBV10-3	TRBJ1-2	NA	TGTGCCATCAGTGAGGACCGTACGGGTCTTGGAGGCTACACCTTC	CAISEDRTGLGGYTF
TRBD1	TRBV7-2	TRBJ1-3	NA	TGTGCCAGCAGCTTAGGACAGGGGACTGGAAACACCATATATTTT	CASSLGQGTGNTIYF
TRBD1	TRBV6-5	TRBJ1-1	NA	TGTGCCAGCAGTACTGAGACAGGGGGCACTGAAGCTTTCTTT	CASSTETGGTEAFF
NA	TRBV6-6	TRBJ2-5	NA	TGTGCCAGCAGTTACCCCGGGGTAGACCAAGAGACCCAGTACTTC	CASSYPGVDQETQYF
NA	TRBV11-2	TRBJ1-1	NA	TGTGCCAGCAGCTTAGGTGTGGGGGCTTATGAAGCTTTCTTT	CASSLGVGAYEAFF
NA	TRBV18	TRBJ2-1	NA	TGTGCCAGCTCCCCAGACAGTTATGAGCAGTTCTTC	CASSPDSYEQFF
NA	TRBV4-3	TRBJ1-2	NA	TGCGCCAGCAGCCAAGGAATCAGGGACTATGGCTACACCTTC	CASSQGIRDYGYTF
TRBD2	TRBV4-2	TRBJ2-3	NA	TGTGCCAGCAGCCACGATGTAGCGGGGGGTCTTGCTAGCACAGATACGCAGTATTTT	CASSHDVAGGLASTDTQYF
TRBD1	TRBV4-1	TRBJ1-1	NA	TGCGCCAGCAGACCTATAGGGACAGTGAACACTGAAGCTTTCTTT	CASRPIGTVNTEAFF
NA	TRBV5-1	TRBJ2-3	NA	TGCGCCAGCAGCCTCCGGGCCCCGGCCCCAGATACGCAGTATTTT	CASSLRAPAPDTQYF
TRBD2	TRBV10-2	TRBJ2-2	NA	TGCGCCAGCAGTGATGGGCTAGCGGGGTATCTCGGGGAGCTGTTTTTT	CASSDGLAGYLGELFF
TRBD1	TRBV19	TRBJ2-1	NA	TGTGCCAGTAGTCCGGGACAGGGAGTTTCAAATGAGCAGTTCTTC	CASSPGQGVSNEQFF
NA	TRBV5-6	TRBJ1-1	NA	TGTGCCAGCAGCTTGGAACTCCGGACTGAAGCTTTCTTT	CASSLELRTEAFF
NA	TRBV5-6	TRBJ2-1	once	TGTGCCAGCATCCTTTGGGGGGATGAGGCCTACAATGAGCAGTTCTTC	CASILWGDEAYNEQFF
NA	TRBV30	TRBJ2-1	NA	TGTGCCTGGAAGGTCCACAATGAGCAGTTCTTC	CAWKVHNEQFF
TRBD1	TRBV6-1	TRBJ2-7	NA	TGTGCCAGCAGTGACCTTCCCCTCGGGACAGGGGGTGACGAGCAGTACTTC	CASSDLPLGTGGDEQYF
TRBD2	TRBV11-2	TRBJ2-5	NA	TGTGCCAGCAGCCCCCGCGGGGGGCAGGAAGAGACCCAGTACTTC	CASSPRGGQEETQYF
TRBD1	TRBV7-2	TRBJ1-2	NA	TGTGCCAGCAGCTTCCGACAGGGATACTATGGCTACACCTTC	CASSFRQGYYGYTF
NA	TRBV5-4	TRBJ2-1	once	TGTGCCAGCAGCTTGGAGGCTAGGACTTACAATGAGCAGTTCTTC	CASSLEARTYNEQFF
NA	TRBV18	TRBJ1-1	NA	TGTGCCAGCTCACCACTGCCGTCCAAGGGGAAGGGGTGGAGCGCTTTCTTT	CASSPLPSKGKGWSAFF
NA	TRBV11-2	TRBJ2-7	once	TGTGCCAGCAGTCATCAGAAAGACAGGCCCCCCGAGCAGTACTTC	CASSHQKDRPPEQYF
NA	TRBV13	TRBJ2-5	NA	TGTGCCAGCAGCTCCCGCCGGGACTTAACCCCGGCCCAGTACTTC	CASSSRRDLTPAQYF
NA	TRBV27	TRBJ2-7	NA	TGTGCCAGCAGTTTAGGCCCGTTCTACGAGCAGTACTTC	CASSLGPFYEQYF
TRBD2	TRBV7-8	TRBJ2-3	NA	TGTGCCAGCAGCTTCGGGACTAGTGTCTTTACGCAGTATTTT	CASSFGTSVFTQYF
NA	TRBV28	TRBJ1-4	NA	TGTGCCAGCGGACGGGGAAATGAAAAACTGTTTTTT	CASGRGNEKLFF
TRBD1	TRBV11-2	TRBJ2-1	NA	TGTGCCAGCAGCTCCCCAATCCGGGACAGAGCTACCTCCTACAATGAGCAGTTCTTC	CASSSPIRDRATSYNEQFF
NA	TRBV27	TRBJ1-2	NA	TGTGCCAGCAGGGGCCCAAAGCCTTATGGCTACACCTTC	CASRGPKPYGYTF
TRBD1	TRBV7-2	TRBJ2-1	NA	TGTGCCAGCAGCTTACAGGGGGCCCGGTTCTTC	CASSLQGARFF
TRBD1	TRBV19	TRBJ2-7	NA	TGTGCCAGTAGTCTACAGGGGGCTTCCTACGAGCAGTACTTC	CASSLQGASYEQYF
TRBD2	TRBV19	TRBJ2-5	few	TGTGCCAGTAGTAGTTCCGGGACTAGCGGGATCAGAAACTTC	CASSSSGTSGIRNF
NA	TRBV7-8	TRBJ1-1	NA	TGTGCCAGCAGCCTCGGAGTAGGGCGGGTGAACACTGAAGCTTTCTTT	CASSLGVGRVNTEAFF
TRBD1	TRBV7-2	TRBJ1-2	NA	TGTGCCAGCAGCTTAGTCCTGGATTTTTGGATAACAGGGGTCTATGGCTACACCTTC	CASSLVLDFWITGVYGYTF
TRBD1	TRBV15	TRBJ2-7	NA	TGTGCCACCAGCAGACGGGCCGGGACAGACTCCTACGAGCAGTACTTC	CATSRRAGTDSYEQYF
NA	TRBV7-6	TRBJ2-1	NA	TGTGCCAGCAGCTTGTCGGCAGGGGCCTACAATGAGCAGTTCTTC	CASSLSAGAYNEQFF
TRBD1	TRBV7-9	TRBJ2-1	NA	TGTGCCAGCAGCTTGACAGGGGGCCCCGTCAATGAGCAGTTCTTC	CASSLTGGPVNEQFF
NA	TRBV21-1	TRBJ1-1	few	TGTGCCAGCAGCCCCCCGCGGGAAGCTTTCTTT	CASSPPREAFF
TRBD1	TRBV28	TRBJ1-2	NA	TGTGCCAGCAGCTGGGACAGTAACTATGGCTACACCTTC	CASSWDSNYGYTF
TRBD2	TRBV7-2	TRBJ2-1	NA	TGTGCCAGCAGCTCACTAGCGGGCAACTACAATGAGCAGTTCTTC	CASSSLAGNYNEQFF